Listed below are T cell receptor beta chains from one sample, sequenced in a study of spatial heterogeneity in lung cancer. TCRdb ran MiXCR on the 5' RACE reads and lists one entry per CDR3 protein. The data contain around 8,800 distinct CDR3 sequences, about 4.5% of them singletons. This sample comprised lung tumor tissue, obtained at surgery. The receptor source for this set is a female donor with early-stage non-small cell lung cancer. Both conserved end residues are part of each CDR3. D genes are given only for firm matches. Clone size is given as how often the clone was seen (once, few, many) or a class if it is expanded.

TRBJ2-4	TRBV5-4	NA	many	TGTGCCAGCAGCTTGGGTGGAGGGGAGAGAAACATTCAGTACTTC	CASSLGGGERNIQYF
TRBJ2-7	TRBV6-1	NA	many	TGTGCCAGCAGTGAAGATTCGAGGCAGCTCGAGCAGTACTTC	CASSEDSRQLEQYF
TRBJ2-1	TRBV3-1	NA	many	TGTGCCAGCAGCCAAGTGGGTTTAAGCTCCTACAATGAGCAGTTCTTC	CASSQVGLSSYNEQFF
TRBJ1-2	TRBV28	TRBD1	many	TGTGCCAGCCACCAAGTCGCGGGGACAGCCTATGGCTACACCTTC	CASHQVAGTAYGYTF
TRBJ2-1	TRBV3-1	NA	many	TGTGCCAGCAGCCAAGATCCGGGACTCCGCTACAATGAGCAGTTCTTC	CASSQDPGLRYNEQFF
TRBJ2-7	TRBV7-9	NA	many	TGTGCCAGCAGCTTACCCTTAGCGGACTACGAGCAGTACTTC	CASSLPLADYEQYF
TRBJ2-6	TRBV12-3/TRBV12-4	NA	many	TGTGCCAGCAGTTCTAGCGCTGGGGCCAACGTCCTGACTTTC	CASSSSAGANVLTF
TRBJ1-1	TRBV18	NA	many	TGTGCCAGCTCAGCAACTTATGGACAGACCTTTGAAGCTTTCTTT	CASSATYGQTFEAFF
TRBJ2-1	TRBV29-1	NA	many	TGCAGCGTTGCCTGGGCGTCTTATGTCGATGAGCAGTTCTTC	CSVAWASYVDEQFF
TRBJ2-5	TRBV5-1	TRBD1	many	TGCGCCAGCAGCCAGGGGGCCCGAGAAGAGACCCAGTACTTC	CASSQGAREETQYF
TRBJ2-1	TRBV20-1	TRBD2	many	TGCAGTGCTCCCGGTAGCGGGAGGCCCGACAATGAGCAGTTCTTC	CSAPGSGRPDNEQFF
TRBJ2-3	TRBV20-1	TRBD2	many	TGCAGTGCTAGAGAAGCGACTAGCGGGAGACTGGATACGCAGTATTTT	CSAREATSGRLDTQYF
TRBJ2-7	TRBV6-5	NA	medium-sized	TGTGCCACACAAGACAGCCCTAACTACGAGCAGTACTTC	CATQDSPNYEQYF
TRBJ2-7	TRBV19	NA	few	TGTGCCAGTAGTAGGGGGGCTGAAGGCGAGCAGTACTTC	CASSRGAEGEQYF
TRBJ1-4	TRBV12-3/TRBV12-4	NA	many	TGTGCCAGCAGTTTACTTACAGCTTCTAATGAAAAACTGTTTTTT	CASSLLTASNEKLFF
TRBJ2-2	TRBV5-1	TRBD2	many	TGCGCCAGCAGCTTCCCTAAACTAGCGGGAGAGTTCGGGGAGCTGTTTTTT	CASSFPKLAGEFGELFF